These 9 T cell receptor beta chains originate from one sample sequenced in a study of technical replicates of blood from a handful of donors. Generated by immunoSEQ multiplex PCR, the TCRdb table keeps only in-frame clones and is missing some. The profile covers some 99,000 clones, with approximately 95% appearing a single time and around 0.21% taken by the ten largest. Sequencing was performed on T cells isolated from PBMCs. Receptor source: a human donor in good health.

V is TRBV1 and J is TRBJ2-5; the D call of TRBD2 is as the table states it, not checked on the DNA. TRBV1 is designated a pseudogene. The CDR3 runs to 17 residues. The CDR3 here is CTSIPGLAGEKGETQYF. The CDR3 DNA sequence: TGCACCAGCATTCCCGGACTAGCGGGAGAGAAAGGGGAGACCCAGTACTTC.

This clone has just one count. V gene TRBV4-1 combines with J gene TRBJ2-5; 10 positions agree with TRBD2. The length of the CDR3 is 18 residues. J gave up 1 base and V 0 bases, and 8 bases lay outside the gene matches. The germline gives CDR1 MGHRA, CDR2 YSYEKL. CDR3 sequence: CASSQDSSGGLRQETQYF. DNA of the CDR3: TGCGCCAGCAGCCAAGACTCTAGCGGGGGTCTCCGCCAAGAGACCCAGTACTTC.

The rearrangement joins TRBV28 to TRBJ1-2; 8 bases fit TRBD1. This CDR3 comprises 13 residues. The J segment lost 8 bases and the V segment lost 3 bases, leaving 5 bases of the junction unmatched. The germline gives CDR1 MDHEN, CDR2 SYDVKM. CDR3 amino acids: CASSLQGARGYTF. The CDR3 nucleotides read TGTGCCAGCAGTTTGCAGGGGGCGCGAGGCTACACCTTC.

The chain carries TRBV6-5 and TRBJ2-7, with a possible D match to TRBD1 (6 bases). Trimming left V 6 bases short and J 4 bases short, with 10 bases between. CDR1 MNHEY and CDR2 SVGAGI come from the germline V gene. CDR3 length equals 12 residues. The CDR3 DNA reads as TGTGCCAGCAGACAGGGAAATTACGAGCAGTACTTC. Translating it yields CASRQGNYEQYF.

As to this clone: Additional DNA sequences in this sample encode the identical CDR3. This sequence joins TRBV9 and TRBJ1-4; D gene ambiguous. There are 14 residues in the CDR3. Germline V gene data show CDR1 as SGDLS and CDR2 as YYNGEE. Trimming shortened V by 0 bases and J by 0 bases, and 3 bases separated the two germline ends. The CDR3: CASSVAATNEKLFF. For the CDR3, the DNA is TGTGCCAGCAGCGTAGCAGCAACTAATGAAAAACTGTTTTTT. Supplemented by reference TRBV9 and TRBJ1-4, the full variable domain reads DSGVTQTPKHLITATGQRVTLRCSPRSGDLSVYWYQQSLDQGLQFLIQYYNGEERAKGNILERFSAQQFPDLHSELNLSSLELGDSALYFCASSVAATNEKLFFGSGTQLSVL.

The chain joins TRBV11-2 to TRBJ2-7; TRBD1 agrees at 10 bases. Germline V gene data show CDR1 as SGHAT and CDR2 as FQNNGV. This CDR3 has 13 amino acids. J was trimmed by 1 base and V by 6 bases; bases with no gene match: 0. CDR3 sequence: CASRGQGSYEQYF. CDR3 bases: TGTGCCAGCAGGGGACAGGGGTCCTACGAGCAGTACTTC.

For the CDR3, the DNA is TGTGCCAGCAGTGCACAGGGCGGTGGAAACACCATATATTTT. Amino acid sequence: CASSAQGGGNTIYF. V and J are TRBV2 and TRBJ1-3; the D gene is possibly TRBD1 (6 bases). CDR3 length: 14 residues. V was clipped by 4 bases and J by 3 bases, with 10 bases between them. Germline CDR1 SNHLY, CDR2 FYNNEI.

The V and J genes are TRBV5-4 and TRBJ2-1; D is perhaps TRBD2 (5 bases). The V gene's germline CDR1 is SGHNT and CDR2 YYREEE (reference sequence). The CDR3 has 12 amino acids. The ends were cut back, 4 bases at V and 8 bases at J, with 10 bases in the middle. The CDR3 DNA sequence: TGTGCCAGCAGCCTCCCGGGATATGAGCAGTTCTTC. Translation: CASSLPGYEQFF.

This chain joins TRBV6-4 and TRBJ2-1, with 9 bases fitting TRBD1. Germline CDR1 MRHNA, CDR2 SNTAGT. Trimming removed 0 bases from V and 6 bases from J; junction bases left unmatched: 3. The CDR3 loop spans 15 amino acids. This chain's CDR3 is CASSDSRTGANEQFF. The CDR3 region has the DNA TGTGCCAGCAGTGACTCCCGGACAGGGGCCAATGAGCAGTTCTTC.